This T cell receptor (beta chain) was obtained from a study of T cell repertoires in cytomegalovirus infection. Study summary: Indications came from public TCR beta signatures; they pointed to CMV infection and to a matching HLA type. Study-wide points: Cumulative public TCR beta family frequency identified CMV carriers with the relevant HLA. What dominated the ex vivo response were HLA-C-restricted CMV-specific TCR beta clonotypes.

V was clipped by 1 base and J by 8 bases, with 8 bases between them. Germline assignment: CDR1 SGHVS and CDR2 FNYEAQ. The length of the CDR3 is 13 residues. TCRdb re-derived calls from the reads in MiXCR, one entry per CDR3 protein. The table lists 250,000 or so distinct CDR3 sequences, around 15% of them singletons, with around 47% in the top ten. This clonotype was found a few times. Antigen: not known. This sequence was found in a human donor in good health (CMV status not recorded). Some clones in this sample may be carry-over from other donors' samples. This rearrangement joins TRBV7-6 to TRBJ2-2; D is ambiguous. Sequencing used CD8+ T cells from PBMCs. The CDR3 DNA reads as TGTGCCAGCAGCTTAGGCGGAAATGGGGAGCTGTTTTTT. It specifies CASSLGGNGELFF.